This T cell receptor beta chain derives from a study of cytomegalovirus exposure and HLA in healthy donors. Whole-study findings and limits: Accurate prediction of most subjects' HLA-A and HLA-B alleles from TCR beta sequences was reported. When analyzed later, a missense DCLRE1C variant was found to be linked to TCR beta V- and J-gene trimming. Sequencing likely generated an artifact that appeared as a cluster of highly shared sequence variants.

As concerns this clone: Antigen specificity is unknown.

Researchers ran the PCR with 60 Vbeta and 13 Jbeta primers. The method was immunoSEQ multiplex PCR; TCRdb's version includes in-frame clones alone and lacks a portion of them. The data contain under 200,000 clones, about 77% of them singletons. This CDR3 has 15 residues. Deletions cut 8 bases from V and 0 bases from J, with 14 bases between. Looked up from germline, CDR1 is MNHNS and CDR2 is SASEGT. Donors were nominally healthy when sampled, though unrecorded immune exposures were likely. Sequenced sample: PBMCs. The rearrangement links TRBV6-1 to TRBJ2-4; TRBD2 is a possible D gene (5 bases). The sequence derives from a male donor in good health and CMV-seropositive. The CDR3 coding sequence is TGTGCCAGCCGAGCGGTAAACCTAGCCAAAAACATTCAGTACTTC. This gives the protein CASRAVNLAKNIQYF.